The clone carrying this T cell receptor beta chain was recorded only once. J was trimmed by 5 bases and V by 7 bases; bases with no gene match: 5. The CDR3 is made up of 12 amino acids. In germline, CDR1 is SQVTM, CDR2 ANQGSEA. This sample is drawn from a study of cytomegalovirus exposure and HLA in healthy donors. The protocol was immunoSEQ multiplex PCR, while the TCRdb copy is restricted to in-frame clones and leaves out a portion. In the table there are some 150,000 clones, approximately 94% of which are singletons. The receptor was isolated from a man between 18 and 35 years old in good health and CMV-seropositive. This chain links TRBV29-1 with TRBJ2-7; 10 nucleotides agree with TRBD2. Input material: PBMCs. The CDR3 loop is CSGLAGGDEQYF. Written as DNA, the CDR3 is TGCAGCGGATTAGCGGGAGGCGACGAGCAGTACTTC.